The sample holds one count of the clone carrying this T cell receptor (beta chain). This entry is derived from a study of blood T cell repertoires in COVID-19. Turning to the study itself: COVID-19 samples, acute and convalescent, were from the United States, Italy and Spain. PBMCs, B-cell-depleted T cells, or T cells provided the cDNA or gDNA that made up the material.

Original processing notes: Amplifying reference gene primers gave estimates of nucleated cell counts. Using immunoSEQ multiplex PCR, the repertoire was profiled, and TCRdb retains in-frame clones only, with some absent. V, J and clone size were drawn from that table, and D and trimming were deduced from the DNA. The repertoire includes under 150,000 clones, around 86% of them detected once, and 9.5% to 13% sits in the top ten. The specimen was peripheral blood. The receptor was derived from an elderly man with acute or convalescent COVID-19.

The CDR3 region has the DNA TGTGCCAGCAGCTTGGCAGGGGGCAGGGGGACTGAAGCTTTCTTT. Protein: CASSLAGGRGTEAFF. The chain combines TRBV5-4 with TRBJ1-1; 8 nucleotides agree with TRBD1. Germline V gene sequence: CDR1 SGHNT, CDR2 YYREEE (reference sequence). J was trimmed by 5 bases and V by 0 bases; bases with no gene match: 6. This CDR3 has 15 residues.